Listed below are T cell receptor beta chains from one sample, sequenced in a study of blood T cell repertoires in COVID-19. TCRdb keeps only in-frame clones here, not all; method: immunoSEQ multiplex PCR. The sample includes 50,000 to 65,000 clones, around four fifths of them seen just once. Sample: peripheral blood. The receptors were gathered from a woman aged 45-65 years with active or convalescent COVID-19. Both conserved end residues are part of each CDR3. The D gene is left open where the match is weak. Clone size is shown for a subset of rows, as once, few, many or a class of expanded clone.

V gene,D gene,J gene,clone size,CDR3 protein,CDR3 DNA
TRBV19,.,TRBJ2-7,.,CASSSSAKAGEQYF,TGTGCCAGTAGTTCCTCCGCAAAGGCAGGCGAGCAGTACTTC
TRBV7-9,.,TRBJ2-3,.,CASSKIGRGGTQYF,TGTGCCAGCAGCAAAATCGGGAGAGGAGGTACGCAGTATTTT
TRBV7-9,.,TRBJ1-6,few,CASSLGGRSPLHF,TGTGCCAGCAGCTTAGGGGGCCGGTCACCCCTCCACTTT
TRBV9,.,TRBJ2-7,.,CASSGPSLAEQYF,TGTGCCAGCAGCGGTCCAAGTCTGGCCGAGCAGTACTTC
TRBV5-1,.,TRBJ2-5,.,CASGGPTSSETQYF,TGCGCCAGCGGGGGCCCTACTAGTTCTGAGACCCAGTACTTC
TRBV12-5,.,TRBJ1-5,.,CASGGVKPQHF,TGTGCTAGTGGTGGAGTCAAGCCCCAGCATTTT
TRBV5-6,TRBD1,TRBJ2-3,.,CASSTLGTGDTDTQYF,TGTGCCAGCAGCACCTTAGGGACAGGGGACACAGATACGCAGTATTTT
TRBV5-5,TRBD2,TRBJ2-7,.,CASSWAPTSGVYEQYF,TGTGCCAGCAGCTGGGCTCCTACTAGCGGAGTATACGAGCAGTACTTC
TRBV6-5,TRBD2,TRBJ2-7,.,CASRGLAGGPHEQYF,TGTGCCAGCAGAGGACTAGCGGGAGGGCCACACGAGCAGTACTTC
TRBV11-2,.,TRBJ2-5,.,CASSRMVGGGETQYF,TGTGCCAGCAGTCGTATGGTGGGAGGGGGAGAGACCCAGTACTTC
TRBV7-2,TRBD2,TRBJ2-3,.,CASSPGLAGEAQYF,TGTGCCAGCAGCCCGGGACTAGCGGGAGAGGCGCAGTATTTT
TRBV5-1,TRBD1,TRBJ1-1,once,CASSLSQGGRNTEAFF,TGCGCCAGCAGCTTGAGTCAGGGGGGACGAAACACTGAAGCTTTCTTT
TRBV2,TRBD2,TRBJ2-7,few,CASRGRLAGLSYEQYF,TGTGCCAGCAGAGGCAGACTAGCGGGACTATCCTACGAGCAGTACTTC
TRBV27,TRBD1,TRBJ2-7,medium-sized,CASSDRGPLDEQYF,TGTGCCAGCAGTGACAGGGGACCGCTAGACGAGCAGTACTTC
TRBV30,.,TRBJ1-1,.,CAWSALRNTEAFF,TGTGCCTGGAGCGCCCTAAGGAACACTGAAGCTTTCTTT
TRBV6-6,.,TRBJ2-5,once,CASVSPTREAQYF,TGTGCCAGCGTATCACCCACAAGAGAGGCCCAGTACTTC
TRBV5-6,.,TRBJ1-1,once,CASSPRDTFPEAFF,TGTGCCAGCAGCCCTCGGGACACGTTCCCTGAAGCTTTCTTT
TRBV7-2,TRBD2,TRBJ2-3,.,CASSLALGGRAWNTQYF,TGTGCCAGCAGCTTAGCGCTTGGCGGGAGGGCCTGGAATACGCAGTATTTT
TRBV5-6,.,TRBJ1-1,.,CASSYTQNTEAFF,TGTGCCAGCAGCTATACACAGAACACTGAAGCTTTCTTT
TRBV5-1,TRBD1,TRBJ2-3,.,CASSSRQGTDTQYF,TGCGCCAGCAGCTCGCGACAGGGGACAGATACGCAGTATTTT
TRBV7-9,.,TRBJ1-4,.,CASSLAEANEKLFF,TGTGCCAGCAGCTTAGCAGAGGCTAATGAAAAACTGTTTTTT
TRBV28,.,TRBJ1-4,few,CASTHYSEGKLFF,TGTGCCAGCACCCATTACTCCGAGGGAAAACTGTTTTTT
TRBV3-1/TRBV3-2,TRBD2,TRBJ2-1,once,CASSPRLAGLLYNEQFF,TGTGCCAGCAGCCCGAGACTAGCGGGTCTACTCTACAATGAGCAGTTCTTC
TRBV4-1,TRBD2,TRBJ2-1,.,CASSHLAGVGNEQFF,TGCGCCAGCAGCCATTTAGCGGGAGTGGGGAATGAGCAGTTCTTC
TRBV20-1,.,TRBJ2-1,few,CSASSSRSSYNEQFF,TGCAGTGCTAGTTCTTCCCGGAGCTCCTACAATGAGCAGTTCTTC
TRBV9,TRBD2,TRBJ2-1,.,CASSVTTSGNNEQFF,TGTGCCAGCAGCGTAACTACTAGCGGGAATAATGAGCAGTTCTTC
TRBV5-1,TRBD1,TRBJ1-1,.,CASSSDGQGPGINTEAFF,TGCGCCAGCAGCTCAGATGGACAGGGGCCGGGGATTAACACTGAAGCTTTCTTT
TRBV6-2/TRBV6-3,.,TRBJ1-2,.,CASTPGVYYGYTF,TGTGCCAGCACCCCAGGAGTTTACTATGGCTACACCTTC
TRBV11-1,TRBD1,TRBJ1-1,.,CASSVNRGVNTEAFF,TGTGCCAGCAGCGTAAACAGGGGGGTGAACACTGAAGCTTTCTTT
TRBV6-2/TRBV6-3,.,TRBJ1-2,few,CASSSPTVYGYTF,TGTGCCAGCAGTTCCCCGACAGTCTATGGCTACACCTTC
TRBV6-5,.,TRBJ1-5,.,CASSTRGGQPQHF,TGTGCCAGCAGCACCAGGGGCGGGCAGCCCCAGCATTTT
TRBV19,TRBD1,TRBJ2-5,.,CASSIDQEGAETQYF,TGTGCCAGTAGTATAGATCAAGAGGGGGCGGAGACCCAGTACTTC
TRBV12-3/TRBV12-4,TRBD1,TRBJ1-4,.,CASSRGQGLFF,TGTGCCAGCAGTCGGGGACAGGGTCTGTTTTTT
TRBV2,.,TRBJ2-1,once,CASNWGQGPSNEQFF,TGTGCCAGCAATTGGGGCCAGGGGCCCTCCAATGAGCAGTTCTTC
TRBV10-2,TRBD2,TRBJ2-1,.,CASSQLAGSYNEQFF,TGCGCCAGCAGTCAACTAGCGGGCTCCTACAATGAGCAGTTCTTC
TRBV9,.,TRBJ1-5,.,CASSPTGNNQPQHF,TGTGCCAGCAGTCCTACAGGGAACAATCAGCCCCAGCATTTT
TRBV9,.,TRBJ1-2,few,CASSSRSPGGYTF,TGTGCCAGCAGCTCCCGGTCTCCGGGAGGCTACACCTTC
TRBV7-3,.,TRBJ1-6,.,CASSLQASDSPLHF,TGTGCCAGCAGCTTACAGGCATCGGATTCACCCCTCCACTTT
TRBV6-1,.,TRBJ2-2,.,CASSEVRVGVGNTGELFF,TGTGCCAGCAGTGAAGTCCGTGTGGGAGTCGGGAACACCGGGGAGCTGTTTTTT
TRBV5-1,.,TRBJ1-2,.,CASSPTGENYGYTF,TGCGCCAGCAGCCCGACAGGAGAAAACTATGGCTACACCTTC
TRBV28,TRBD1,TRBJ1-5,.,CASSLLQGQGEGQPQHF,TGTGCCAGCAGTCTACTTCAAGGACAGGGAGAGGGTCAGCCCCAGCATTTT
TRBV24-1,.,TRBJ1-2,.,CATSDTRGSYGYTF,TGTGCCACCAGTGATACCAGGGGTAGCTATGGCTACACCTTC
TRBV18,TRBD1,TRBJ2-5,.,CASSPPNRGGQETQYF,TGTGCCAGCTCACCGCCCAACAGGGGTGGGCAAGAGACCCAGTACTTC
TRBV7-9,.,TRBJ1-1,.,CASSMDRNTEAFF,TGTGCCAGCAGCATGGACAGGAACACTGAAGCTTTCTTT
TRBV19,.,TRBJ1-1,.,CASSISGAETLNTEAFF,TGTGCCAGTAGTATAAGCGGGGCCGAGACATTGAACACTGAAGCTTTCTTT
TRBV7-2,TRBD1,TRBJ2-7,.,CASSYTVLRDRDPEQYF,TGTGCCAGCAGCTATACTGTTTTACGGGACAGGGACCCCGAGCAGTACTTC
TRBV27,TRBD1,TRBJ1-6,.,CASSYRGRGSYNSPLHF,TGTGCCAGCAGTTACAGGGGGCGCGGATCCTATAATTCACCCCTCCACTTT
TRBV2,.,TRBJ2-5,.,CASSEVPQREYF,TGTGCCAGCAGTGAAGTTCCCCAGCGGGAGTACTTC
TRBV9,TRBD1,TRBJ2-2,.,CASSPGTGGTGELFF,TGTGCCAGCAGCCCGGGGACAGGGGGCACCGGGGAGCTGTTTTTT
TRBV7-9,TRBD2,TRBJ2-3,.,CASGLAVGASTDTQYF,TGTGCCAGCGGACTAGCGGTAGGGGCTAGCACAGATACGCAGTATTTT
TRBV18,.,TRBJ2-6,.,CASSPPFAGSGANVLTF,TGTGCCAGCTCACCACCGTTCGCGGGCTCTGGGGCCAACGTCCTGACTTTC
TRBV6-5,.,TRBJ2-4,.,CASSYRGGVQYF,TGTGCCAGCAGTTACCGGGGAGGCGTTCAGTACTTC
TRBV6-5,TRBD2,TRBJ2-7,few,CASRASGRDYEQYF,TGTGCCAGCCGGGCTAGCGGGAGGGACTACGAGCAGTACTTC
TRBV20-1,.,TRBJ1-2,.,CSAWQGYGYTF,TGCAGTGCATGGCAGGGCTACGGCTACACCTTC
TRBV10-1,TRBD2,TRBJ2-1,.,CASSGGGGLAVYNEQFF,TGCGCCAGCAGTGGGGGAGGGGGACTAGCAGTCTACAATGAGCAGTTCTTC
TRBV19,TRBD2,TRBJ2-1,.,CASGGGRSSYNEQFF,TGTGCCAGCGGGGGCGGGAGGAGCTCCTACAATGAGCAGTTCTTC
TRBV5-4,.,TRBJ1-2,once,CASSLGIPVPGSYGYTF,TGTGCCAGCAGCTTGGGTATTCCGGTTCCGGGAAGCTATGGCTACACCTTC
TRBV6-6,.,TRBJ1-4,.,CASADRRDEKLFF,TGTGCCAGCGCAGACAGGCGGGATGAAAAACTGTTTTTT
TRBV2,TRBD1,TRBJ1-6,once,CASRPGQGNSPLHF,TGTGCCAGCAGGCCGGGACAGGGGAATTCACCCCTCCACTTT
TRBV7-2,TRBD1,TRBJ1-1,.,CASSLAGTEYEAFF,TGTGCCAGCAGCTTAGCTGGGACAGAATATGAAGCTTTCTTT